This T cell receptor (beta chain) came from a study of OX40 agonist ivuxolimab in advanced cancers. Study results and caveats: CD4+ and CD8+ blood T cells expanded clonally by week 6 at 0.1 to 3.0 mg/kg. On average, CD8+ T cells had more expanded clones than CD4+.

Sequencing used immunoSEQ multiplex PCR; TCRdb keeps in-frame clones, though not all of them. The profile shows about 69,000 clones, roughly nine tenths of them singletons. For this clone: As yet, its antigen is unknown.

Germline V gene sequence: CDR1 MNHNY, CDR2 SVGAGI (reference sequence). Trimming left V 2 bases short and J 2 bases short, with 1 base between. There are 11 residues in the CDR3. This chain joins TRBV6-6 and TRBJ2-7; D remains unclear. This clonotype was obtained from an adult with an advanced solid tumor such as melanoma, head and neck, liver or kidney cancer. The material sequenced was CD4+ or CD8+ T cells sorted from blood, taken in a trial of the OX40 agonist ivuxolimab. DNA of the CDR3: TGTGCCAGCAGTTACACCTACGAGCAGTACTTC. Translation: CASSYTYEQYF.